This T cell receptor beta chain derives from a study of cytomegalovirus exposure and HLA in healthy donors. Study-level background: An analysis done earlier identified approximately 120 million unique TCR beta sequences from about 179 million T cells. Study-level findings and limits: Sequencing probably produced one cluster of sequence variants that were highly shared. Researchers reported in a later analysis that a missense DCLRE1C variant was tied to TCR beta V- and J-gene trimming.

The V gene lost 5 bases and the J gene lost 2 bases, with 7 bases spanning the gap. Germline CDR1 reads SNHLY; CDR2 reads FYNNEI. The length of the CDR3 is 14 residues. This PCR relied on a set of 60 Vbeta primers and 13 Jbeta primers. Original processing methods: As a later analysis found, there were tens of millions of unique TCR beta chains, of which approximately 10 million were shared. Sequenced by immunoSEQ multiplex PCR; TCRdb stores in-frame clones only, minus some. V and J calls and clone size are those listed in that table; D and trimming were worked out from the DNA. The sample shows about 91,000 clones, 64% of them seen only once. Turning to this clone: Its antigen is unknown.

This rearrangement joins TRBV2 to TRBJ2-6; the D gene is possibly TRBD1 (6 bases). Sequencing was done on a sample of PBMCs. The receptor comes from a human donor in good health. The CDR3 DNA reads TGTGCCAGCAGTAACAGGGCTGGGGCCAACGTCCTGACTTTC. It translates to CASSNRAGANVLTF.